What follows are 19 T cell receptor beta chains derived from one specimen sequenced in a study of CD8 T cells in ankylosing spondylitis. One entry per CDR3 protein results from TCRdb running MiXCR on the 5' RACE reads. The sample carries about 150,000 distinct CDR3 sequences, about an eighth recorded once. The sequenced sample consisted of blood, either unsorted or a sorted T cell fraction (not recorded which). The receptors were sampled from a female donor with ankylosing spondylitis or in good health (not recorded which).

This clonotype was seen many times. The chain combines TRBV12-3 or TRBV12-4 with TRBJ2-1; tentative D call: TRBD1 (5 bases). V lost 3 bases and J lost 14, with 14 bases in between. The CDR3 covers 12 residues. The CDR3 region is CASSFQGLGEFF. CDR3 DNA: TGTGCCAGCAGTTTTCAGGGCCTCGGCGAGTTCTTC.

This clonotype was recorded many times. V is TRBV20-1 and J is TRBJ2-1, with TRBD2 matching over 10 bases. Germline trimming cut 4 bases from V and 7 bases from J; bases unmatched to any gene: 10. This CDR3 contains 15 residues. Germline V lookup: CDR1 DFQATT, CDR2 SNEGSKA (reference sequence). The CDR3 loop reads CSAKSPLAGVNEQFF. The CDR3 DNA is TGCAGTGCTAAGAGCCCTCTAGCGGGAGTTAATGAGCAGTTCTTC.

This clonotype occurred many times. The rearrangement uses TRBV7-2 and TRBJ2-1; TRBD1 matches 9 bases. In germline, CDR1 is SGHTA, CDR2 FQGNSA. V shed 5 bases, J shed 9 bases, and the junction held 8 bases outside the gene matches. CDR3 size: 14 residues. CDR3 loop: CASSAWTGDIEQFF. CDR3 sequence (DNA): TGTGCCAGCAGCGCCTGGACAGGGGATATTGAGCAGTTCTTC.

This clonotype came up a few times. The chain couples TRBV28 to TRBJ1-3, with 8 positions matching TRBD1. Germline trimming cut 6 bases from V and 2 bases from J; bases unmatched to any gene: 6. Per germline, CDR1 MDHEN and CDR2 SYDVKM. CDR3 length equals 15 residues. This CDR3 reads CASSQWTGPGNTIYF. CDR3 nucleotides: TGTGCCAGCAGCCAATGGACAGGGCCTGGAAACACCATATATTTT. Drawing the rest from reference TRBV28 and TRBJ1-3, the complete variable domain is DVKVTQSSRYLVKRTGEKVFLECVQDMDHENMFWYRQDPGLGLRLIYFSYDVKMKEKGDIPEGYSVSREKKERFSLILESASTNQTSMYLCASSQWTGPGNTIYFGEGSWLTVV.

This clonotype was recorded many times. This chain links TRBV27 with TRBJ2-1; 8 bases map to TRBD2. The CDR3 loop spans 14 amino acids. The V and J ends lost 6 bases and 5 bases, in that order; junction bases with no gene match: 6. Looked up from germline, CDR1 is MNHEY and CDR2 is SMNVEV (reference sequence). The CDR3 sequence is CASRGLAGHNEQFF. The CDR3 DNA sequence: TGTGCCAGCAGGGGGCTAGCGGGCCACAATGAGCAGTTCTTC.

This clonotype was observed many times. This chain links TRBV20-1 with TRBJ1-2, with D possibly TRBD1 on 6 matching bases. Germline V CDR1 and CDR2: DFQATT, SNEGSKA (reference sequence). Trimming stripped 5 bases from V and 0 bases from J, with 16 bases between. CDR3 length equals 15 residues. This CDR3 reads CSAPTGATPNYGYTF. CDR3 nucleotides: TGCAGTGCTCCGACAGGTGCCACACCTAACTATGGCTACACCTTC.

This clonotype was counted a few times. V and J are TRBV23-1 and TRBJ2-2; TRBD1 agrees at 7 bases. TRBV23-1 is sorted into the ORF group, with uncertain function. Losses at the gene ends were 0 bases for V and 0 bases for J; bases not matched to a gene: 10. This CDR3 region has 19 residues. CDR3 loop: CASSQSGTAYMPNTGELFF. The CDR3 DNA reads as TGCGCCAGCAGTCAATCGGGGACAGCCTATATGCCGAACACCGGGGAGCTGTTTTTT.

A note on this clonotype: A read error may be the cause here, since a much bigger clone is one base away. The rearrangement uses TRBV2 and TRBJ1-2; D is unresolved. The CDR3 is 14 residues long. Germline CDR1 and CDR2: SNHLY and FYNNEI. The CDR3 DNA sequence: TGTGCCAGCAGACCACGGACGGCTAACTATGGCGACACCTTC. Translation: CASRPRTANYGDTF.

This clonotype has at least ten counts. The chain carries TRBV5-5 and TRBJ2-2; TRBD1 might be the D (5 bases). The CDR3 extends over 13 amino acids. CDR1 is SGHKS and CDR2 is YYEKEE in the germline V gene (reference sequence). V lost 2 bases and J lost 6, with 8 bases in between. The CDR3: CASSFWGSGELFF. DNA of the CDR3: TGTGCCAGCAGCTTCTGGGGCTCCGGGGAGCTGTTTTTT.

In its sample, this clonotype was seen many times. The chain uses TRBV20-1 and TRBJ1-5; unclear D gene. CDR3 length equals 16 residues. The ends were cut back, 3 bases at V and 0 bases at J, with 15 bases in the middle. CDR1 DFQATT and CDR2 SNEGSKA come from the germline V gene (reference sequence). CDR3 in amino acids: CSASPHTADSNQPQHF. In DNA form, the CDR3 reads TGCAGTGCTAGCCCCCACACGGCAGATAGCAATCAGCCCCAGCATTTT.

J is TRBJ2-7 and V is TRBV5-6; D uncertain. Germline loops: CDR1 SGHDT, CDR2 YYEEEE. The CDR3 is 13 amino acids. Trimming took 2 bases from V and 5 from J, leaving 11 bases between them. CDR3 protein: CASSFAEAHEQYF. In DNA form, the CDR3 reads TGTGCCAGCAGCTTCGCCGAAGCTCACGAGCAGTACTTC. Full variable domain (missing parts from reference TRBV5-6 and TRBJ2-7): DAGVTQSPTHLIKTRGQQVTLRCSPKSGHDTVSWYQQALGQGPQFIFQYYEEEERQRGNFPDRFSGHQFPNYSSELNVNALLLGDSALYLCASSFAEAHEQYFGPGTRLTVT.

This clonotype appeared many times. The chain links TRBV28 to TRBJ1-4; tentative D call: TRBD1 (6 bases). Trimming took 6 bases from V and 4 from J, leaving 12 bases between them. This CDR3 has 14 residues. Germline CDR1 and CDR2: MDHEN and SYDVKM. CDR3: CASSTDSLNEKLFF. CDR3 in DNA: TGTGCCAGCAGCACGGACAGCCTTAATGAAAAACTGTTTTTT.

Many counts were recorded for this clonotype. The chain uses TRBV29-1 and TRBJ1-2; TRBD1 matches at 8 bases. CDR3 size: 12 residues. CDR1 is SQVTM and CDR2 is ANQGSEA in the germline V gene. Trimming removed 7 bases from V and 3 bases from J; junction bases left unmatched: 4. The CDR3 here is CSGRGLDYGYTF. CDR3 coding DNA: TGCAGCGGCAGGGGGCTCGACTATGGCTACACCTTC. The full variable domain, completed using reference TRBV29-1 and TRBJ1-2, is SAVISQKPSRDICQRGTSLTIQCQVDSQVTMMFWYRQQPGQSLTLIATANQGSEATYESGFVIDKFPISRPNLTFSTLTVSNMSPEDSSIYLCSGRGLDYGYTFGSGTRLTVV.

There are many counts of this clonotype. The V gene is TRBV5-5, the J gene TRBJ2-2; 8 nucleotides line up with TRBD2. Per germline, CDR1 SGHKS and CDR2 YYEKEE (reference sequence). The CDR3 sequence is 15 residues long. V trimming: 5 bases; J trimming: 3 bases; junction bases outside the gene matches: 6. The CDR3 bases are TGTGCCAGCAGACATAGCGGGGATTACACCGGGGAGCTGTTTTTT. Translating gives CASRHSGDYTGELFF.

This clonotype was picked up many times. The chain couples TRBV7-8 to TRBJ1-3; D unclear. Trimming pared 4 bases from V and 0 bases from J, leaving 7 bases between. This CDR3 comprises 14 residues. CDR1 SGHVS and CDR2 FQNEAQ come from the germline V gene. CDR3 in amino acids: CASSSRSSGNTIYF. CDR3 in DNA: TGTGCCAGCAGCTCGCGGTCCTCTGGAAACACCATATATTTT.

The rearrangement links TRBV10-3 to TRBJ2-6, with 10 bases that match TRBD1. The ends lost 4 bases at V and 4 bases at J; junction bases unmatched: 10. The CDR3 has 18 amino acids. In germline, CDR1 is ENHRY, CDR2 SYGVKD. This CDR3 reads CAISGAPGQGIGANVLTF. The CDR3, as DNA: TGTGCCATCAGTGGGGCCCCGGGACAGGGGATCGGGGCCAACGTCCTGACTTTC.

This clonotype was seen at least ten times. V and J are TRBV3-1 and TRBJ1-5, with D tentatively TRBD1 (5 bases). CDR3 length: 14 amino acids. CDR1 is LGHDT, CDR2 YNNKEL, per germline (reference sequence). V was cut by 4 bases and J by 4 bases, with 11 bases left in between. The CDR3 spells CASSPSRGNQPQHF. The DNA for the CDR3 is TGTGCCAGCAGCCCAAGTAGGGGTAATCAGCCCCAGCATTTT.

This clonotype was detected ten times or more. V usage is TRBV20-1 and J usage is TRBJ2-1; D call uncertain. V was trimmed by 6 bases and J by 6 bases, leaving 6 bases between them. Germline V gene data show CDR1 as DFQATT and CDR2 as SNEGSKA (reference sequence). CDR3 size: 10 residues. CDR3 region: CSANGNEQFF. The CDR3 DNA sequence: TGCAGTGCCAATGGCAATGAGCAGTTCTTC.

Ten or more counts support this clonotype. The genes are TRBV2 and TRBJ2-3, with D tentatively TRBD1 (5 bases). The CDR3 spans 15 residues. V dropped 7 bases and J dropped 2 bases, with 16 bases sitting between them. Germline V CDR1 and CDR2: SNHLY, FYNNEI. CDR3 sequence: CASTPQGPNTDTQYF. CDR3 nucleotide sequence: TGTGCCAGCACTCCCCAGGGTCCTAACACAGATACGCAGTATTTT.